This T cell receptor beta chain was documented in a study of cytomegalovirus exposure and HLA in healthy donors. The study's findings and limits: Earlier analysis yielded a pattern in which most TCR beta V segments were productive about 90% or about 30% of the time.

The CDR3 spans 20 residues. Germline assignment: CDR1 MNHEY and CDR2 SMNVEV (reference sequence). As to this clone: Its target is unknown. Its ends do not fully match the called genes, so a read error is possible.

Researchers ran the PCR with 60 Vbeta and 13 Jbeta primers. The method was immunoSEQ multiplex PCR; TCRdb's version includes in-frame clones alone and lacks a portion of them. The profile shows roughly 150,000 clones, about four fifths of them singletons. Input material: PBMCs. The receptor's source is a man aged 30 to 39 in good health and CMV-seropositive. V is TRBV27 and J is TRBJ1-1; 8 nucleotides align to TRBD1. The CDR3 protein is CAGSPPPQTWTGKVRTEAFF. The CDR3, as DNA: TGTGCCGGCAGTCCGCCCCCCCAAACATGGACAGGGAAGGTGAGGACTGAAGCTTTCTTT.